This T cell receptor (beta chain) was observed in a study of vaccination and CD4 T cells after COVID-19. At the level of the study: Post-vaccine sample collection happened at a median of about 72 days after dose two, ranging 14 to 241.

The germline gives CDR1 DFQATT, CDR2 SNEGSKA (reference sequence). Deletions cut 3 bases from V and 5 bases from J, with 11 bases between. The CDR3 spans 13 residues. With regard to this clonotype: Its antigen is not identified.

Once obtained from cultured CD4+ T cells, the DNA was sequenced using the Oncomine TCR Beta short-read assay. Via MiXCR, TCRdb re-called the PCR reads, giving one row per CDR3 protein. The sample shows some 16,000 distinct CDR3 sequences, approximately 40% of them seen only once. Treatment in this sample: approximately nine-day PBMC culture with coronavirus spike peptide pools or control peptides (ViraFEST assay). After roughly ten days of culture, CD4+ T cells were negatively selected. The V and J genes are TRBV20-1 and TRBJ1-5; no firm D call. This TCR came from a human donor who had recovered from COVID-19. The sequenced material came from CD4+ T cells from blood, cultured in vitro. The CDR3 bases are TGCAGTGCTAGTCCGAGCAATTATCAGCCCCAGCATTTT. Its protein is CSASPSNYQPQHF.